The entry below gives a single T cell receptor (beta chain) sequence along with its context. What it recognizes is unknown. Assay: immunoSEQ multiplex PCR; the TCRdb copy retains only in-frame clones and omits some. In the table there are 150,000 to 200,000 clones, almost 95% of which are singletons. The CDR3 contains 14 residues. With 3 bases removed from V and 4 bases from J, the gap between germline ends came to 11 bases. Germline CDR1 LNHDA, CDR2 SQIVND (reference sequence). The data stem from a study of T cell responses to AZD1222 COVID-19 vaccine. General observations from the study: Only five or six individuals given AZD1222 were seropositive at baseline. With two AZD1222 doses given, Spike-specific TCR breadth and depth both rose. There were vaccine-associated CD4 TCRs across spike, dominant at 160-218 and 743-854. Epitopes outside B.1.351 and B.1.1.7 mutated regions reportedly drew nearly half of spike TCRs.

The rearrangement joins TRBV19 to TRBJ2-3; no firm D call. This specimen consisted of peripheral blood, obtained on day 0 of AZD1222 vaccination. The sequence was collected from an adult in good health. For the CDR3, the DNA is TGTGCCAGTAGTATCGTGTCTGGGGCAGATACGCAGTATTTT. Amino acid sequence: CASSIVSGADTQYF.